This T cell receptor (beta chain) was identified during a study of T cell changes during pregnancy in multiple sclerosis. V lost 6 bases, J lost 0 bases, and 8 bases stayed unmatched. CDR1 SNHLY and CDR2 FYNNEI come from the germline V gene. This CDR3 region has 16 residues. Clones were sequenced by immunoSEQ multiplex PCR, and TCRdb holds only the in-frame ones, with some missing. The data contain around 64,000 clones, over 90% of them singletons. V and J are TRBV2 and TRBJ2-7; 10 positions agree with TRBD1. This receptor was obtained from a female donor with multiple sclerosis, enrolled in a pregnancy study. The specimen comprised CD4+ T cells from peripheral blood mononuclear cells, sampled after pregnancy. The CDR3 coding sequence is TGTGCCAGCAGGCCCGACAGGGGGCTAAGCTCCTACGAGCAGTACTTC. Its translation is CASRPDRGLSSYEQYF.